This T cell receptor (beta chain) was captured by sequencing in a study of T cell repertoires in aging, cancer and after chemotherapy. TRB rearrangements spanning V, D and J were amplified using mixed TRB-A/B primers. MiXCR, applied by TCRdb to the multiplex PCR reads, yields one record per CDR3 protein. The profile covers several hundred distinct CDR3 sequences, with 45% to 60% appearing a single time and 75% taken by the ten largest. Peripheral blood genomic DNA, not sorted cells or RNA, was the template. Trimming took 6 bases from V and 3 from J; bases not matched to a gene: 10. The CDR3 extends over 18 amino acids.

The chain is built from TRBV12-3 or TRBV12-4 and TRBJ2-1; 14 bases fit TRBD2. Input material: blood. This clonotype was obtained from a human donor with a blood cancer. CDR3: CASSPGLAGGFLYNEQFF. The DNA of the CDR3 is TGTGCCAGCAGCCCTGGACTAGCGGGGGGCTTCCTCTACAATGAGCAGTTCTTC.